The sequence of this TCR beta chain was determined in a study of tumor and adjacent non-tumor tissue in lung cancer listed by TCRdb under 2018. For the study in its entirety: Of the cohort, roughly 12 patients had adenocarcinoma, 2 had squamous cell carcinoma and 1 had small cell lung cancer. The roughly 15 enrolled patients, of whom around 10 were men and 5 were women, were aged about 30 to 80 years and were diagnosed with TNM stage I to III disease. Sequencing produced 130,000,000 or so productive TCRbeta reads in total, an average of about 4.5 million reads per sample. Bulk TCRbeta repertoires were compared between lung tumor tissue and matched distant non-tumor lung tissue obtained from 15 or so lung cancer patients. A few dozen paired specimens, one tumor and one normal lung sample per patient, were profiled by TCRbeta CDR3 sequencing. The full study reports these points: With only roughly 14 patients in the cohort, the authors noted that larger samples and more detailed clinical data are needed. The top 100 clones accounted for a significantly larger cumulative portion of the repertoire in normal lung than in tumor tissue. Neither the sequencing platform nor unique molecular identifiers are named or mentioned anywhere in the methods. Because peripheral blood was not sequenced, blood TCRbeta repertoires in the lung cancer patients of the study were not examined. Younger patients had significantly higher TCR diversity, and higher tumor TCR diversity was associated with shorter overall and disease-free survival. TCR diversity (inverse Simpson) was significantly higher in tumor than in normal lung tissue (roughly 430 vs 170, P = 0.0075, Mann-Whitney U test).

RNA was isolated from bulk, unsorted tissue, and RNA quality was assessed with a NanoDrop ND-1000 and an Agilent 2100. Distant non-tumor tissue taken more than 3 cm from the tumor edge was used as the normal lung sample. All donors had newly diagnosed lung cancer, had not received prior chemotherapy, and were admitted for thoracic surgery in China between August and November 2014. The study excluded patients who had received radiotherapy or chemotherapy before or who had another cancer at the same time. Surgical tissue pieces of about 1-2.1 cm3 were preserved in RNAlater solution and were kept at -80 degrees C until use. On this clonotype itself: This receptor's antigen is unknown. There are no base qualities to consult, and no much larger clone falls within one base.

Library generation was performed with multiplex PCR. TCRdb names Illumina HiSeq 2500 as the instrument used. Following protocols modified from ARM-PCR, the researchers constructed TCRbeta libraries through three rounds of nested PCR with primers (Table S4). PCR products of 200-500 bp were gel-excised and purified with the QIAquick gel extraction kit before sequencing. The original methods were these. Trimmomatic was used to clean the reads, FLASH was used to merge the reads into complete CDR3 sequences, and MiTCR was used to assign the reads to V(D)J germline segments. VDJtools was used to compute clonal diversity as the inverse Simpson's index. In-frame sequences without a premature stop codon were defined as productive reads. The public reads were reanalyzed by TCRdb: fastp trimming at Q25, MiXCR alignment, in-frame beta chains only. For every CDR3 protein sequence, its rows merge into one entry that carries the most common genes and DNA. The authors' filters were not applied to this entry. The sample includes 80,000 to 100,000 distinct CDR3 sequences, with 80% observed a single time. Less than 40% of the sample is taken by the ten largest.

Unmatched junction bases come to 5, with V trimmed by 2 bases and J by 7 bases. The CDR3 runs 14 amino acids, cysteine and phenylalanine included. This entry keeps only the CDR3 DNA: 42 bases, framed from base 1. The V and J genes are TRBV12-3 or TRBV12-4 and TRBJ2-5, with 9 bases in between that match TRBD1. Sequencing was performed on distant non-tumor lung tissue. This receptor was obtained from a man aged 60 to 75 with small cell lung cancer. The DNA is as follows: TGTGCCAGCAGTTTAATGGACAGGGGTGCGACCCAGTACTTC. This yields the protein CASSLMDRGATQYF.